Sequencing of this T cell receptor beta chain was carried out in a study of OX40 agonist ivuxolimab in advanced cancers. Some background on the complete study: Ivuxolimab was a fully human IgG2 agonistic monoclonal antibody targeting the costimulatory receptor OX40 (CD134). The purpose of peripheral TCRbeta sequencing was to test whether ivuxolimab changed TCR sequence diversity and led to clonal T-cell expansion. Of the 50 to 55 patients in dose escalation, about 20 had hepatocellular carcinoma, some 15 had melanoma, 9 had renal cell carcinoma and 9 had head and neck cancer. The monotherapy dose-escalation portion (N of about 57 patients) of the phase I ivuxolimab trial is reported in the paper. Prior anti-PD-1, anti-PD-L1 or anti-CTLA-4 therapy was permitted, and about 40% of dose-escalation patients had received checkpoint inhibitors. Intravenous ivuxolimab was administered to patients every 2 weeks at six dose levels: 0.01, 0.1, 0.3, 1.5, 3 and 10 mg/kg. Partial responses occurred in three dose-escalation patients, of whom one had hepatocellular carcinoma and two had cutaneous melanoma. The dose-escalation cohort was 80% to 90% male with a mean age of approximately 59 years, ranging from roughly 20 to 85. Beyond this particular receptor, the publication reports: Low levels of normalized T-cell clonal expansion were also seen in some nonresponding patients. After ivuxolimab, expanded clones were on average more numerous among CD8+ T cells than among CD4+ T cells. At doses from 0.1 to 3.0 mg/kg, clonal expansion was seen in both CD4+ and CD8+ blood T cells between baseline and week 6. Antigen specificity was not determined for the clonally expanded peripheral T cells. Partial responders in the 0.1-3.0 mg/kg groups had among the lowest normalized peripheral clonal expansion, especially among CD8+ T cells.

Inclusive of the bounding cysteine and phenylalanine, the CDR3 is 13 residues long. The kept DNA is CDR3 alone, 39 bases in frame from the first base. The V end loses 8 bases and the J end loses 4 bases, and a stretch of 11 bases separates them. CDR1 MRHNA and CDR2 SNTAGT were looked up in the germline V gene. Patients with a history of autoimmune disease or receiving systemic immunosuppression were excluded from the trial. Peripheral blood for TCR sequencing was drawn from every dose cohort at baseline, at cycle 4 day 1 and at cycle 7 day 1. The samples were drawn from a first-in-human, open-label, multicenter phase I dose-escalation trial of ivuxolimab. Adults with locally advanced or metastatic melanoma, renal cell, hepatocellular, or head and neck squamous cell carcinoma were enrolled in the trial. Before TCR sequencing, CD4+ T cells and CD8+ T cells from peripheral blood were sorted into separate populations.

Genomic DNA was extracted from sorted cells for sequencing of the TCRbeta CDR3 region. The immunoSEQ Assay was used for sequencing of TCRbeta CDR3 regions. TCRdb mirrors the immuneACCESS table, restricted to in-frame sequences. Some clones are absent from its copies; in checked studies, under half trace to an unresolved V gene, and the reason for the others is unknown. The sample data list about 70,000 clones, and under 90% of these were observed just once. Roughly 6.1% of the sample is taken by the ten largest. About this clone itself: Its antigen remains unidentified. No base-level quality is on record; no much larger clone is a single base apart.

Here the chain combines TRBV6-4 and TRBJ2-2, with the D gene possibly TRBD1 or TRBD2, each one fitting 6 bases. The TCR comes from an adult with an advanced solid tumor such as melanoma, head and neck, liver or kidney cancer. The sequencing here drew on CD4+ or CD8+ T cells sorted from blood, taken in a trial of the OX40 agonist ivuxolimab. The nucleotides are TGTGCCAGCTCCGAGGGGGGCACCGGGGAGCTGTTTTTT. This translates into CASSEGGTGELFF.